The table lists the clone carrying this TCR beta chain with a count of one. Its antigen is currently unknown. These data belong to a study of T cells in Graves' hyperthyroidism and ophthalmopathy. Overall study: Before treatment of any kind, peripheral blood was taken at initial diagnosis.

Amplification targeted TCR beta CDR3 regions from RNA transcripts. In the first-round RT-PCR of the TCR CDR3, the HTBI primer set was used. TCRdb re-called the multiplex PCR reads through MiXCR, storing one row per CDR3 protein. The sample records hundreds of thousands of distinct CDR3 sequences, around 20% being singletons. Findings of the study overall: Most clonotypes expanded in the thyroid (above 0.001) were also present in blood.

This CDR3 spans 16 amino acids. Germline-derived CDR1 and CDR2 are MDHEN and SYDVKM. The trim removed 3 bases at V and 4 bases at J, leaving 6 bases unmatched. This clonotype was obtained from a man aged 25-45 years with Graves' ophthalmopathy. The gene calls are TRBV28 and TRBJ2-1; 10 bases align to TRBD2. The sample taken for sequencing was blood. The CDR3 DNA reads as TGTGCCAGCAGTTTTGCCGGGACTAGCGCTTACAATGAGCAGTTCTTC. This sequence encodes CASSFAGTSAYNEQFF.